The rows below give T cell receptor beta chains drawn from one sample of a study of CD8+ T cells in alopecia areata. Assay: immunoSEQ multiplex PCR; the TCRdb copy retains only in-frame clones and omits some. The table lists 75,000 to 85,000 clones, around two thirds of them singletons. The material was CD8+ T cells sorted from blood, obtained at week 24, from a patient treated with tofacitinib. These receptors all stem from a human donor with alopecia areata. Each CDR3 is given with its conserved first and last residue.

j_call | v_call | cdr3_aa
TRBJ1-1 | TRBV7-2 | CASSFNLLGNTEAFF
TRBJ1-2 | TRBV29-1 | CSAASTSNYGYTF
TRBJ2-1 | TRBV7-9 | CASSFPQIDNEQFF
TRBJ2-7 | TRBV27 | CASSSLQGMFDEQYF
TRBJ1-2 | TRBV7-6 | CASSHGLSSYGYTF
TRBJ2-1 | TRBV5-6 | CASSFSGNEQFF
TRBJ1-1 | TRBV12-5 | CASGLVTGGDTEAFF
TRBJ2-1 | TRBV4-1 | CASSQGFEGTGKNNEQFF
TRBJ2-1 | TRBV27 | CASSLGTAYNEQFF
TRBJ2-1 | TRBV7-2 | CASSQDSAGGPGNEQFF
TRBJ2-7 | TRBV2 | CARGAESSYEQYF
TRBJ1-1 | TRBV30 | CAWVEPGDTEAFF
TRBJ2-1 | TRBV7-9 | CASSQDSAGGPGNEQFF
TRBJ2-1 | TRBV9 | CASSVEGGPYNEQFF
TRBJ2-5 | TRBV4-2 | CASSQEAQGRQETQYF
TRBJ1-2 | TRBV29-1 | CSVEGKGLVEGYTF
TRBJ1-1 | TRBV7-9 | CASSSSDRGTEAFF
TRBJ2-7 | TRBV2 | CASSGGNSYEQYF
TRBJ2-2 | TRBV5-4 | CASSLEGANTGELFF
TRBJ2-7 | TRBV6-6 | CASSYLGQVRQEQYF
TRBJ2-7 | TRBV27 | CASSLSGVPSYEQYF
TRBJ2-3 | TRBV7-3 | CASSPPDRITDTQYF
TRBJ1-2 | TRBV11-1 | CASSRTGNYGYTF
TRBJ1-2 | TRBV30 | CAWSEMGQGGYGYTF
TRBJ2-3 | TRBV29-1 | CSVLAGGPPDTQYF
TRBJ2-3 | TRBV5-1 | CASSLSGGHPTDTQYF
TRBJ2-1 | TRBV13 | CASSSENEAGGWSNEQFF
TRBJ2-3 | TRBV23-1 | CASRLNGGWTTDTQYF
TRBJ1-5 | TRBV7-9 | CASSATGELQPQHF
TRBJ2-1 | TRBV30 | CAWRAGQHNEQFF
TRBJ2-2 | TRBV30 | CAWLTGTYTGELFF
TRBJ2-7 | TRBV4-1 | CASSRIRDPTYEQYF
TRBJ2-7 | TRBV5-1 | CASSTGGRLYEQYF
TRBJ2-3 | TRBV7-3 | CASSLGLAGGPSTDTQYF
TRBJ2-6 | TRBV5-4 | CASSLVPGANVLTF
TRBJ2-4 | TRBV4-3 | CASSLGTASSKNIQYF
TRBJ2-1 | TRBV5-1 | CASSPGQAAYNEQFF
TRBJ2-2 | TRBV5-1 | CASSPTSGGPNGELFF
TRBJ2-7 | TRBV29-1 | CSVGGDYEQYF
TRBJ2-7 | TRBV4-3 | CASSQALRLYEQYF
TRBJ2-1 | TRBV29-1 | CSPRFFNEQFF
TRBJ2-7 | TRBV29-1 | CSVLGDEQYF
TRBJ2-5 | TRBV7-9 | CASSFLLAEETQYF
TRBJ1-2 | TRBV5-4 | CASSIHRGGYTF
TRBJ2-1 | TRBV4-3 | CASSQDRQGGANEQFF
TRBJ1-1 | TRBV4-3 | CASSQDPVDLGQGSTEAFF
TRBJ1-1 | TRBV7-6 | CASSMGNTEAFF
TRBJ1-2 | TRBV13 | CASSGATGPYGYTF
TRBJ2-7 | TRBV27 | CASSLVGTDPKEQYF
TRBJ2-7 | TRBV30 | CAWSVGQGPHEQYF
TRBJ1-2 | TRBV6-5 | CASSYSKSWTAYGYTF
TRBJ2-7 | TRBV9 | CASSVGQGAYEQYF
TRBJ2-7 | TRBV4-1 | CASSQESGGYSYEQYF
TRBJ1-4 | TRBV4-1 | CASSQDSDEKLFF
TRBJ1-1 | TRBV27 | CASSPYRDGLMNTEAFF